The 19 T cell receptor beta chains in this list originate from one sample, sequenced in a study of cytomegalovirus exposure and HLA in healthy donors (dated by TCRdb to about 2017). Library preparation used the immunoSEQ multiplex PCR assay. The multiplex PCR relied on a mix of 60 forward primers for TCR Vbeta segments and 13 reverse primers for TCR Jbeta segments. The table comes from immuneACCESS by way of TCRdb, which keeps in-frame sequences with V and J called. Part of the clones is missing from these tables; in studies checked, under half for an unresolved V gene and the rest for unknown reasons. This sample is represented by some 220,000 clones; 85% to 90% of them were singletons. Approximately 1% of the sample is held by the ten biggest clonotypes. The sample was PBMCs. Receptors originate from a woman between 18 and 29 years old in good health and CMV-seronegative.

The gene calls are TRBV23-1 and TRBJ2-4, with D uncertain. TRBV23-1 is known as an ORF, though its function is uncertain. V dropped 0 bases and J dropped 0 bases, with 12 bases sitting between them. CDR3 length equals 17 residues. The CDR3, as DNA: TGCGCCAGCAGTCAATCTCCTGGCCCGCTAGCCAAAAACATTCAGTACTTC. This codes for CASSQSPGPLAKNIQYF.

J is TRBJ2-3 and V is TRBV5-1, with 9 bases fitting TRBD1. CDR3 length: 16 amino acids. V dropped 4 bases and J dropped 9; count of bases not matched to a gene: 15. Germline V gives CDR1 SGHRS, CDR2 YFSETQ. The CDR3 loop reads CASSGRDRVQAGTQYF. The CDR3, as DNA: TGCGCCAGCAGCGGCCGGGACAGGGTTCAGGCCGGAACGCAGTATTTT.

The chain is built from TRBV7-3 and TRBJ1-3; 11 positions agree with TRBD1. The J segment lost 2 bases and the V segment lost 0 bases, leaving 3 bases of the junction unmatched. Germline lookup yields CDR1 SGHTA and CDR2 FQGTGA. CDR3 length equals 17 residues. For the CDR3, the DNA is TGTGCCAGCAGCTTAACTCCGGGACAGGGGGCTGGAAACACCATATATTTT. Residues: CASSLTPGQGAGNTIYF.

The gene calls are TRBV10-3 and TRBJ2-7; 11 nucleotides match TRBD2. Trimming at V came to 6 bases and at J to 0 bases, leaving 1 base not matched to a gene. Germline V lookup: CDR1 ENHRY, CDR2 SYGVKD. The CDR3 is 14 residues long. Here the CDR3 DNA reads TGTGCCATCAGGGGGACTAGCGGCTCCTACGAGCAGTACTTC. As protein: CAIRGTSGSYEQYF.

V usage is TRBV5-1 and J usage is TRBJ2-1, with D possibly being TRBD1 (6 bases). The germline CDR1 and CDR2 sequences are SGHRS and YFSETQ. The CDR3 loop spans 15 amino acids. Trimming removed 5 bases at V and 4 bases at J, with 16 bases between. CDR3 residues: CASSLSRDIYNEQFF. CDR3 in DNA: TGCGCCAGCAGTTTGTCCCGGGACATTTACAATGAGCAGTTCTTC.

The gene calls are TRBV7-2 and TRBJ2-7; no reliable D call. This CDR3 is built from 14 residues. V was cut by 1 base and J by 4 bases, with 11 bases left in between. Per the germline V gene, CDR1 is SGHTA and CDR2 is FQGNSA. The CDR3 loop reads CASSLDGPRYEQYF. CDR3 bases: TGTGCCAGCAGCTTAGATGGGCCCCGATACGAGCAGTACTTC.

The chain has TRBV6-5 and TRBJ2-7, with 8 bases that match TRBD2. This CDR3 contains 15 residues. Losses at the gene ends were 2 bases for V and 5 bases for J; bases not matched to a gene: 8. Germline V gene sequence: CDR1 MNHEY, CDR2 SVGAGI. DNA of the CDR3: TGTGCCAGCAGTTACCAAGCGGGAGTTTCCCACGAGCAGTACTTC. Its translation: CASSYQAGVSHEQYF.

The chain recombines TRBV9 with TRBJ2-7; 10 bases map to TRBD2. V dropped 3 bases and J dropped 4; count of bases not matched to a gene: 7. The germline CDR1 and CDR2 sequences are SGDLS and YYNGEE. This CDR3 spans 15 amino acids. For the CDR3, the DNA is TGTGCCAGCAGCGGAACTAGCGGGAAACGGTACGAGCAGTACTTC. Translated, it gives CASSGTSGKRYEQYF.

This clone was recorded only once. The V call is TRBV7-6, the J call TRBJ2-3; 7 bases fit TRBD2. Germline lookup yields CDR1 SGHVS and CDR2 FNYEAQ. The CDR3 length is 12 residues. The trim removed 5 bases at V and 8 bases at J, leaving 4 bases unmatched. CDR3 coding DNA: TGTGCCAGCAGCGTTTCGGGGGGTACGCAGTATTTT. Its translation is CASSVSGGTQYF.

This chain connects TRBV5-1 to TRBJ2-7; 7 bases are a match to TRBD2. Per germline, CDR1 SGHRS and CDR2 YFSETQ. The CDR3 runs to 14 residues. Unmatched junction bases numbered 3, after V lost 0 bases and J lost 3 bases. The CDR3 here is CASSLEGLLYEQYF. The CDR3 region has the DNA TGCGCCAGCAGCTTGGAGGGACTACTCTACGAGCAGTACTTC.

The chain recombines TRBV27 with TRBJ2-5; TRBD2 is a possible D gene (5 bases). The CDR3 sequence is 16 residues long. Trimming took off 3 bases at V and 9 bases at J, with 23 bases between the two ends. The germline CDR1 and CDR2 sequences are MNHEY and SMNVEV (reference sequence). This CDR3 reads CASSFIGGGRLMAQYF. As DNA, the CDR3 is TGTGCCAGCAGTTTTATAGGAGGTGGCAGGTTGATGGCCCAGTACTTC.

This sequence joins TRBV9 and TRBJ2-1, with D possibly matching TRBD2 (6 bases). The CDR3 sequence is 15 residues long. Trimming took 0 bases from V and 2 from J, leaving 9 bases between them. CDR1 SGDLS and CDR2 YYNGEE come from the germline V gene. CDR3 residues: CASSVAAGTYNEQFF. Written as DNA, the CDR3 is TGTGCCAGCAGCGTAGCGGCGGGGACCTACAATGAGCAGTTCTTC.

The chain carries TRBV9 and TRBJ1-1, with D hard to call. The CDR3 is 13 residues long. Deletions cut 2 bases from V and 5 bases from J, with 10 bases between. Germline CDR1 SGDLS, CDR2 YYNGEE. The CDR3 sequence: CASSVGGLTEAFF. CDR3 DNA: TGTGCCAGCAGCGTGGGAGGGTTGACTGAAGCTTTCTTT.

The chain carries TRBV11-1 and TRBJ2-2, with 9 nucleotides matching TRBD2. V dropped 6 bases and J dropped 2; count of bases not matched to a gene: 13. This CDR3 contains 18 residues. Germline assignment: CDR1 SGHAT and CDR2 FQDESV (reference sequence). The CDR3 protein is CASRGTSLAGVNTGELFF. The CDR3 DNA is TGTGCCAGCAGAGGCACGAGCTTAGCGGGAGTAAACACCGGGGAGCTGTTTTTT.

V is TRBV30 and J is TRBJ2-3; TRBD2 is a possible D gene (6 bases). Germline-derived CDR1 and CDR2 are GTSNPN and SVGIG (reference sequence). Between the trimmed V and J ends, which lost 2 bases and 0 bases, there was a span of 9 bases. The CDR3 contains 14 residues. The CDR3 here is CAWSLGLSTDTQYF. Written as DNA, the CDR3 is TGTGCCTGGAGTTTGGGACTTAGCACAGATACGCAGTATTTT.

CDR3: CASSLGTTNYNEQFF. Written as DNA, the CDR3 is TGTGCCAGCAGCTTAGGGACTACAAACTACAATGAGCAGTTCTTC. The chain employs TRBV11-3 and TRBJ2-1, with a weak D call TRBD2 (6 bases). Germline V gene lookup returns CDR1 SGHNT and CDR2 YENEEA. This CDR3 spans 15 amino acids. The V and J ends lost 1 base and 3 bases respectively, with 10 bases between them. The whole variable domain, filled in from reference TRBV11-3 and TRBJ2-1, reads EAGVVQSPRYKIIEKKQPVAFWCNPISGHNTLYWYLQNLGQGPELLIRYENEEAVDDSQLPKDRFSAERLKGVDSTLKIQPAELGDSAVYLCASSLGTTNYNEQFFGPGTRLTVL.

This clone appeared once. The chain links TRBV29-1 to TRBJ2-3; 8 nucleotides match TRBD2. CDR3 length: 16 amino acids. Germline V lookup: CDR1 SQVTM, CDR2 ANQGSEA. After removal of 1 base from V and 3 bases from J, the junction contained 9 bases not matched to a gene. CDR3 nucleotide sequence: TGCAGCGTTGAAGGAGGGTGGGCGGGAGGAACAGATACGCAGTATTTT. Translating it yields CSVEGGWAGGTDTQYF.

The CDR3 DNA reads TGTGCCAGCAGTAAACAGGGGGCGAACAATCAGCCCCAGCATTTT. Encoded protein: CASSKQGANNQPQHF. The rearrangement joins TRBV6-1 to TRBJ1-5, with 9 bases matching TRBD1. V shed 5 bases, J shed 3 bases, and the junction held 5 bases outside the gene matches. The germline gives CDR1 MNHNS, CDR2 SASEGT. The CDR3 is made up of 15 amino acids.

The rearrangement links TRBV23-1 to TRBJ2-2; D unresolved. TRBV23-1 is filed as an ORF, its function uncertain. Trimming pared 4 bases from V and 8 bases from J, leaving 17 bases between. CDR3 size: 15 residues. CDR3 sequence: CASSPTPHIDGELFF. The CDR3 DNA is TGCGCCAGCAGTCCGACTCCCCACATAGATGGGGAGCTGTTTTTT.